This T cell receptor (beta chain) was found in a study of T cell repertoires in cytomegalovirus infection. Across the whole study: Both a matching HLA type and CMV infection were indicated by public TCR beta signatures.

MiXCR was run by TCRdb on the reads, yielding one entry per CDR3 protein. This sample yields some 900,000 distinct CDR3 sequences, of which about 33% are seen a single time; around 12% belongs to the top ten. V shed 0 bases, J shed 3 bases, and the junction held 5 bases outside the gene matches. Per the germline V gene, CDR1 is MNHNY and CDR2 is SVGAGI (reference sequence). The CDR3 runs 15 residues. There are a few counts of this clonotype. The target antigen is unknown. The specimen was cultured CD8+ T cells from PBMCs, collected from culture after CMV antigen stimulation. The receptor's source is a human donor in good health (CMV status not recorded). Some clones in this sample may be carry-over from other donors' samples. V and J are TRBV6-6 and TRBJ2-7; 7 positions match TRBD1. The CDR3 DNA reads as TGTGCCAGCAGTTACTCGAGACAGGGAAGCTACGAGCAGTACTTC. This encodes CASSYSRQGSYEQYF.